This T cell receptor beta chain was profiled in a study of T cells in Graves' hyperthyroidism and ophthalmopathy (dated by TCRdb to the late 2010s). A note on the overall study: Peripheral blood samples were taken at initial diagnosis, before any treatment was given. A discovery cohort of about a hundred patients, about 43 with Graves' ophthalmopathy and approximately 57 with stable Graves' hyperthyroidism, was used to find distinguishing TCR V-J signatures. Whether ophthalmopathy could be predicted prospectively was tested in an independent validation cohort made up of 18 to 20 hyperthyroidism patients plus 17 patients who later progressed to ophthalmopathy. The 95 to 100 discovery patients were randomly divided into training and test sets at a 7:3 ratio. In addition, the study compared T-cell repertoires in thyroid tissue and in blood from about 6 Graves' hyperthyroidism patients. Once sampling was done, hyperthyroidism patients were given methimazole at a starting dose of 30 mg daily, whereas ophthalmopathy patients were given high-dose intravenous methylprednisolone. The paper describes TCR Vbeta CDR3 sequencing of around 130 peripheral blood samples, made up of roughly 40 ophthalmopathy patients, more than 70 hyperthyroidism patients and 17 progressor patients. Results the study describes overall, beyond this receptor: During validation, the model predicted progression to ophthalmopathy a median of approximately six months ahead of onset, with more than 55% sensitivity and 72% to 80% specificity. In cross-validation, a model built on a 13 V-J signature told ophthalmopathy apart from stable hyperthyroidism with less than 90% sensitivity and 81% to 82% specificity, and in testing the same model reached 80%/75%. Blood samples also contained most of the expanded thyroid clonotypes (frequency above 0.001), which suggests that blood repertoires may reflect thyroid immune responses. No statistical method was used to set the sample size in advance, and investigators knew the group allocation.

The TCR beta CDR3 regions were amplified from the RNA transcripts. The TCR CDR3 was subjected to a first round of RT-PCR using the HTBI primer set and the Qiagen OneStep RT-PCR kit. Libraries were constructed in a second round of multiplex PCR, after which size selection and purification were performed. The libraries were sequenced on an Illumina HiSeq2000 using paired-end 100 bp reads. From the authors' description of their analysis: Raw data were processed with SOAPnuke, discarding reads with adapters, uncalled bases, mean Phred below 15, or no exact constant-primer or identifier match. COPE v1.2.5 was used to merge the high-quality paired reads, and each unique nucleotide sequence was defined as a clonotype. Clonotypes were aligned to IMGT TRBV, TRBD and TRBJ reference segments using MiTCR v1.1. Only V-J combinations with frequency above 0.0001, covering 99% to 99.2% of repertoires, were analysed. The TCS score was defined as the ratio of F50 (clonal expansion) to E x V (chaos), calculated using BLOSUM62-based TCRdist between CDR3 peptides within each V-J. Welch's t-statistics and random forest reduced roughly 500 V-J features to some 14, which were used in a naive Bayes classifier (R e1071). Through fastp at Q25 and MiXCR, TCRdb rebuilt clones from the public reads, retaining in-frame beta chains. Each record represents a unique CDR3 protein, reported with the most common genes and DNA among its rows. V and J calls and clone size were set by TCRdb, not the authors. The sample records hundreds of thousands of distinct CDR3 sequences, 15% to 20% of which are singletons. The ten most abundant clones make up less than 4.5% of the sample.

The sample holds many counts of this clonotype. The antigen this receptor binds is unknown. Per-nucleotide qualities are absent, and no much larger clonotype sits a single base away. Stable Graves' hyperthyroidism was defined as no progression to ophthalmopathy during 18 months of follow-up. Hyperthyroidism patients were newly diagnosed, with disease duration under 2 months, and aged 18 to 65 years. Patients with uncontrolled infections, other autoimmune diseases, pregnancy or lactation were excluded. Diagnoses relied on clinical symptoms, serum thyroxine and TRAb, thyroid ultrasound and orbital computed tomography. Ficoll-Paque density gradient centrifugation was used to isolate PBMCs from around 10 ml of fresh peripheral blood. Total RNA was extracted using Trizol reagent, and RNA quality was assessed on an Agilent 2100 Bioanalyzer. V and J are truncated by 7 bases and 4 bases respectively, leaving an intervening sequence of 10 bases. Per the germline V gene, SNHLY is the CDR1 and FYNNEI is the CDR2. The CDR3, cysteine through phenylalanine, is 12 amino acids long. CDR3 DNA is the only sequence kept; it has 36 bases, read in frame from the first base.

Material for sequencing was blood. The V and J genes are TRBV2 and TRBJ1-2; D gene: possibly TRBD1, on 5 matching bases. This receptor was identified in a woman aged 25 to 45 with Graves' hyperthyroidism. For the CDR3, the sequence is CASKGQTYGYTF. The nucleotides read TGTGCCAGCAAGGGGCAGACCTATGGCTACACCTTC.